This TCR beta chain appears in the sequencing data of a study of blood T cell repertoires in COVID-19. Study-level information: Samples came from the United States, Italy and Spain, spanning acute and convalescent COVID-19.

Study processing details: Amplified reference gene primers provided the basis for estimating nucleated cell counts. Only in-frame clones appear in the TCRdb table, and some are missing; sequencing was by immunoSEQ multiplex PCR. That table is the source of V, J and clone size, and D and trimming were worked out from the DNA. The sample yields roughly 260,000 clones, around 87% seen once. The germline V gene has CDR1 SGHTA and CDR2 FQGNSA. V shed 5 bases and J shed 0 bases, with 9 bases lying between them. CDR3 length: 14 residues. This clone has a single count. This TCR was recovered from a woman aged 50 to 65 with acute or convalescent COVID-19. Sequenced input: peripheral blood. V gene TRBV7-2 combines with J gene TRBJ2-3; tentatively, D is TRBD2 (6 bases). This chain's CDR3 is CASSERGSTDTQYF. The CDR3, as DNA: TGTGCCAGCAGCGAACGGGGGAGCACAGATACGCAGTATTTT.